The next 3 T cell receptor beta chains were all read from a single sample in a study of cytomegalovirus exposure and HLA in healthy donors. Both 60 Vbeta primers and 13 Jbeta primers went into the PCR. The method was immunoSEQ multiplex PCR; TCRdb's version includes in-frame clones alone and lacks a portion of them. The sample shows 100,000 to 130,000 clones, roughly 80% of them seen only once. The sequenced material came from PBMCs. The receptors shown here come from a man aged 25 to 40 in good health and CMV-seropositive.

This clone was seen a handful of times. The junction shows a germline mismatch at one end, possibly a read error. V gene TRBV5-6 combines with J gene TRBJ2-7, with TRBD1 matching over 7 bases. CDR1 SGHDT and CDR2 YYEEEE come from the germline V gene. The CDR3 is made up of 15 amino acids. As DNA, the CDR3 is TGTGCCAGCAGTTTGGGGACAGAGACATCCTACGAGCAGTACTTC. It specifies CASSLGTETSYEQYF. Full variable domain (remainder filled in from reference TRBV5-6 and TRBJ2-7): DAGVTQSPTHLIKTRGQQVTLRCSPKSGHDTVSWYQQALGQGPQFIFQYYEEEERQRGNFPDRFSGHQFPNYSSELNVNALLLGDSALYLCASSLGTETSYEQYFGPGTRLTVT.

Note on this clone: One end of the junction fails to match germline, which may point to a read error. This rearrangement joins TRBV7-2 to TRBJ2-2, with TRBD2 matching over 8 bases. Germline V gene data show CDR1 as SGHTA and CDR2 as FQGNSA. This CDR3 region has 16 residues. Here the CDR3 reads CVSSLVGGANGGELFF. The CDR3 coding sequence is TGTGTCAGCAGCTTAGTCGGGGGGGCCAATGGCGGGGAGCTGTTTTTT.

Points on this clone: The junction shows a germline mismatch at one end, possibly a read error. V gene TRBV18 combines with J gene TRBJ2-6, with a possible D match to TRBD1 (7 bases). Germline loops: CDR1 KGHSH, CDR2 LQKENI. The CDR3 sequence is 15 residues long. The CDR3 loop reads CASSPPGRGANGLTF. CDR3 DNA: TGTGCCAGCTCACCACCGGGCAGGGGGGCCAACGGCCTGACTTTC.